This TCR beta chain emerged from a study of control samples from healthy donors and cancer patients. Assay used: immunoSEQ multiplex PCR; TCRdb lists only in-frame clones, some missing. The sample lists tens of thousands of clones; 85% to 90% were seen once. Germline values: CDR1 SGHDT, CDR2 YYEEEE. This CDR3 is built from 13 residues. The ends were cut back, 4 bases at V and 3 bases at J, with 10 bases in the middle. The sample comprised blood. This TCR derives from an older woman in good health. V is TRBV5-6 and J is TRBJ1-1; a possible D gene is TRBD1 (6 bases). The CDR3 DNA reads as TGTGCCAGCAGCCCTGACAGGTACACTGAAGCTTTCTTT. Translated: CASSPDRYTEAFF.